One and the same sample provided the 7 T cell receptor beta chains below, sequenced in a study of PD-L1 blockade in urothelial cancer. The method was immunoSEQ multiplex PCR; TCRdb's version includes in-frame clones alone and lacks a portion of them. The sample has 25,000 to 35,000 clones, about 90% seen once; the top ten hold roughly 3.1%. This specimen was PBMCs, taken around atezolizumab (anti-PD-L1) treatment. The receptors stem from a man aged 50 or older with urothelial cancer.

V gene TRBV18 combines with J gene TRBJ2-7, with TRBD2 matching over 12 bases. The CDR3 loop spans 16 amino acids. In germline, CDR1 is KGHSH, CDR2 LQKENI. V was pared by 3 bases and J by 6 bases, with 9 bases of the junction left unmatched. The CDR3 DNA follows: TGTGCCAGCTCACCCCAAGGACTAGCGGGGCTCGGCGAGCAGTACTTC. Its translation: CASSPQGLAGLGEQYF.

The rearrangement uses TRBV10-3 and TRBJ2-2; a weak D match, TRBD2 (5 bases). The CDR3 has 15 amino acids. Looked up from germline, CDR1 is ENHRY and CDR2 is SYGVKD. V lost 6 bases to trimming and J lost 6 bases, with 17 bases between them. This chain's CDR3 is CAIRDSSPAAGELFF. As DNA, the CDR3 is TGTGCCATCAGGGACTCTAGCCCCGCTGCCGGGGAGCTGTTTTTT.

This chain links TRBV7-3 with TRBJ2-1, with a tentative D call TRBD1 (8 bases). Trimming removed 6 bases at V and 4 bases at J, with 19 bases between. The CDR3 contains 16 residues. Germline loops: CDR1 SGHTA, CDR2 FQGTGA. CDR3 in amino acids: CASSLTGQGGYNEQFF. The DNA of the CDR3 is TGTGCCAGCAGTCTTACTGGACAGGGAGGGTACAATGAGCAGTTCTTC.

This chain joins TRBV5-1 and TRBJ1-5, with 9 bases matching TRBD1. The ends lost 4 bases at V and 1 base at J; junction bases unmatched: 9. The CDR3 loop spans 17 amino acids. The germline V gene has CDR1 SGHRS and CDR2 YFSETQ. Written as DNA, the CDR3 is TGCGCCAGCAGCCCCGGACAGGGGATCGTGAGCAATCAGCCCCAGCATTTT. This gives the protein CASSPGQGIVSNQPQHF.

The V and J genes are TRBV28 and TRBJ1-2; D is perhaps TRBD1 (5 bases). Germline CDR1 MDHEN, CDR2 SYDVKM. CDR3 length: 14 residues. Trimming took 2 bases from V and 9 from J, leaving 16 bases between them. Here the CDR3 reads CASSLGGAARSYTF. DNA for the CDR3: TGTGCCAGCAGTTTAGGTGGGGCAGCCAGAAGCTACACCTTC.

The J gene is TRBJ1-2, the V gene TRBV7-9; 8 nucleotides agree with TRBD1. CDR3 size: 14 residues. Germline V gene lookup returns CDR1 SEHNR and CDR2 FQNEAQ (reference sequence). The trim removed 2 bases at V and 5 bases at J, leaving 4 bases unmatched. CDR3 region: CASSLFQGAYGYTF. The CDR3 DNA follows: TGTGCCAGCAGCTTATTTCAGGGGGCGTATGGCTACACCTTC.

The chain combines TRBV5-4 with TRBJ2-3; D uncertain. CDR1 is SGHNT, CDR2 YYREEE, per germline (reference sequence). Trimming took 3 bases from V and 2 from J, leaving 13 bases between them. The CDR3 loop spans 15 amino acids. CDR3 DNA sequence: TGTGCCAGCAGCTCTTATAGCAGAGACACAGATACGCAGTATTTT. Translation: CASSSYSRDTDTQYF.